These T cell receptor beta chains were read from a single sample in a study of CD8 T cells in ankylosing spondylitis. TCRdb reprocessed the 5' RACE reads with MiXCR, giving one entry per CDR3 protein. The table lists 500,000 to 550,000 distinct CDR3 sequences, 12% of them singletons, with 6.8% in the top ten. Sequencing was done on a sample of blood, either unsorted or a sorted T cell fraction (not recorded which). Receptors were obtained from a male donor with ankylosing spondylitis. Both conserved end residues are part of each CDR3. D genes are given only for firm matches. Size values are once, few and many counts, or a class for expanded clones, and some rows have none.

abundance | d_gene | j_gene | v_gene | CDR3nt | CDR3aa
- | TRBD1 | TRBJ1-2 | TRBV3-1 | TGTGCCAGCAGCCCGACAGGGAGGTACTATGGCTACACCTTC | CASSPTGRYYGYTF
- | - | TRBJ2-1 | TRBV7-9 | TGTGCCAGCAGCTTATTTGAGCAGTTCTTC | CASSLFEQFF
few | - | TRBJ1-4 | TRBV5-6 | TGTGCCAGCAGCTTGGCCGCGGACGGAGATGATGGTAAACTGTTTTTT | CASSLAADGDDGKLFF
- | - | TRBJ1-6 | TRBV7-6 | TGTGCCAGCAGCTTAGAGGCCAGGGCTGATTCACCCCTCCACTTT | CASSLEARADSPLHF
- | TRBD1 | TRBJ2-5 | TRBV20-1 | TGCAGTGCTAGACGGGCAGGGGGCTCCGAGACCCAGTACTTC | CSARRAGGSETQYF
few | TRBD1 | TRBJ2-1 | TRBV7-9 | TGTGCCAGCAGCCCCCCCCGACAGGGTCCGTACAATGAGCAGTTCTTC | CASSPPRQGPYNEQFF
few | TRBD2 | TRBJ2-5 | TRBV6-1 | TGTGCCAGCAGGGTTGCTAGCGGGAGGGAGGAGACCCAGTACTTC | CASRVASGREETQYF
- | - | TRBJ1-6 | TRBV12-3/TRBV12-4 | TGTGCCAGCAGTTTAGGGACAGTGCGAGATTCACCCCTCCACTTT | CASSLGTVRDSPLHF
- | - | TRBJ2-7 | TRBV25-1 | TGTGCCAGCAGTGAATATGGGATCGACGGAACCTACGAGCAGTACTTC | CASSEYGIDGTYEQYF
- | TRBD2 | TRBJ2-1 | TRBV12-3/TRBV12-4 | TGTGCCAGCAGTCAATCGACTAGCGGATACAATGAGCAGTTCTTC | CASSQSTSGYNEQFF
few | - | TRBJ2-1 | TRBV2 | TGTGCCAGCAGTGATTCCTACAATGAGCAGTTCTTC | CASSDSYNEQFF
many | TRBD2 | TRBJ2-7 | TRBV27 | TGTGCCAGCAGGACGGGGACTAGCGGGTTCGAGCAGTACTTC | CASRTGTSGFEQYF
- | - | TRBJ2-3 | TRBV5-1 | TGCGCCAGCAGCTTGGACCGACCCACAGATACGCAGTATTTT | CASSLDRPTDTQYF
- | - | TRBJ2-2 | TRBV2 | TGTGCCAGCAGTGAAAGGCGGACCGGGGAGCTGTTTTTT | CASSERRTGELFF
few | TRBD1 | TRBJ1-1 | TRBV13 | TGTGCCAGCAGCTCCCGGGACAGGGCTTTCACTGAAGCTTTCTTT | CASSSRDRAFTEAFF
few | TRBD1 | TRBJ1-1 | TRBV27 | TGTGCCAGCAGGAGGACAGGGGAGGGCACTGAAGCTTTCTTT | CASRRTGEGTEAFF
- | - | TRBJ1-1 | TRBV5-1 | TGCGCCAGCAACCCTGGGCCGGCGAACACTGAAGCTTTCTTT | CASNPGPANTEAFF
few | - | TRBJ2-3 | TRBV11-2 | TGTGCCAGCAGCTTAGACCCCCGCACAGATACGCAGTATTTT | CASSLDPRTDTQYF
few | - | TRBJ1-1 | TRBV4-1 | TGCGCCAGCAGCCAATTAGGGATGAACACTGAAGCTTTCTTT | CASSQLGMNTEAFF
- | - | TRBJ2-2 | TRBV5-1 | TGCGCCAGCAGCTTGGAGGACTACGTGAACACCGGGGAGCTGTTTTTT | CASSLEDYVNTGELFF
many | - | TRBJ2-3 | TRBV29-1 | TGCAGCGTTGAAGGGCAGACAACAGATACGCAGTATTTT | CSVEGQTTDTQYF
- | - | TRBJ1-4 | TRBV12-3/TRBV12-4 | TGTGCCAGCAGTCGGGACACGGGAGGATCTGAACTGTTTTTT | CASSRDTGGSELFF
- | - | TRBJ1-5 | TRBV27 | TGTGCCAGCAGTTTAATCCCACAGAAAGGGCCCCAGCATTTT | CASSLIPQKGPQHF
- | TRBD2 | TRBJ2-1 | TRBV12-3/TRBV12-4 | TGTGCCAGCAGTTTAGCGCTCACTAGCGGACCCGGGAATGAGCAGTTCTTC | CASSLALTSGPGNEQFF
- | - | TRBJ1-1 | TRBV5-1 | TGCGCCAACCTATCCTCGAAGAGTGCTGAAGCTTTCTTT | CANLSSKSAEAFF
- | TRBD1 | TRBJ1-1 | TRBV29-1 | TGCAGCGTGGTTTCCGGGACAGGTGAAGCTTTCTTT | CSVVSGTGEAFF
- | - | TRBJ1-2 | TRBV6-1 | TGTGCCAGCAGTGAAGATCTGGACGATGGCTACACCTTC | CASSEDLDDGYTF